This T cell receptor (beta chain) was identified in a study of cytomegalovirus exposure and HLA in healthy donors. The CDR3 contains 14 residues. Germline lookup yields CDR1 MNHEY and CDR2 SVGAGI. V was shortened by 2 bases and J by 8 bases, with 15 bases between the two germline ends. Produced via immunoSEQ multiplex PCR; TCRdb's table is partial and in-frame only. The data hold over 150,000 clones, with 65% to 90% observed a single time. Study-level results: The classifier was said to identify cytomegalovirus status with high specificity and sensitivity. Cytomegalovirus association was listed for approximately 150 TCR beta chains.

About this clone: The antigen remains unidentified.

The chain is built from TRBV6-5 and TRBJ1-2; D gene uncertain. The receptor was derived from a woman younger than 35 in good health and CMV-seronegative. The sequenced material came from PBMCs. CDR3 in DNA: TGTGCCAGCAGTTACGGCGGACTCCAGACGGGCTACACCTTC. Its translation: CASSYGGLQTGYTF.